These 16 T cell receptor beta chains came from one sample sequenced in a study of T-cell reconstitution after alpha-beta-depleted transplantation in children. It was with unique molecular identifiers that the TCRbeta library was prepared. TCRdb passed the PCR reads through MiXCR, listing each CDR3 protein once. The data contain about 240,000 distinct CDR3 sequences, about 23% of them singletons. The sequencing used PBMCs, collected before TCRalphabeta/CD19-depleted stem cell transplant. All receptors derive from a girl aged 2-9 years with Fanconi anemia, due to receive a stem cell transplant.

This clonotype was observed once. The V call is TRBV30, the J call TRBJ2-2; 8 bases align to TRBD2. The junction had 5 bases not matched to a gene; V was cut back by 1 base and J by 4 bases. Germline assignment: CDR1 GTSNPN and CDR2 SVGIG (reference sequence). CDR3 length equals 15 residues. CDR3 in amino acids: CAWSERERTTGELFF. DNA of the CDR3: TGTGCCTGGAGTGAGCGGGAGAGGACCACCGGGGAGCTGTTTTTT.

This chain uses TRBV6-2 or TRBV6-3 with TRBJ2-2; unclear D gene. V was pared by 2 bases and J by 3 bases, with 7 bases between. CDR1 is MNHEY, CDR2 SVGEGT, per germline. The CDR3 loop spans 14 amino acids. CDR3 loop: CASSYLLDTGELFF. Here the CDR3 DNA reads TGTGCCAGCAGTTACCTCCTCGACACCGGGGAGCTGTTTTTT.

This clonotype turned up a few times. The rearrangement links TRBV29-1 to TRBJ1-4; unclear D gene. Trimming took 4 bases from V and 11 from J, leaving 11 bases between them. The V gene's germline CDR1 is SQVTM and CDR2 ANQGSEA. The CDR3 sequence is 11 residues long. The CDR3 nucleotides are TGCAGCGTTGTCGTCGGATCCAAACTGTTTTTT. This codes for CSVVVGSKLFF.

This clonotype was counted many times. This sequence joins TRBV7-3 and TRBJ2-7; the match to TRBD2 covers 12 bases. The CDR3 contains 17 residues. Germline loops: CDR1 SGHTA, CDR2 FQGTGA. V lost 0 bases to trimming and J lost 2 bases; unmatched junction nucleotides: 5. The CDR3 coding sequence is TGTGCCAGCAGCTTAACGGGGCTAGCGGGGGGGACCTACGAGCAGTACTTC. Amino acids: CASSLTGLAGGTYEQYF.

Written as DNA, the CDR3 is TGTGCCAGCAATCAACTAGCGCGCAGGGAGCAGTTCTTC. This codes for CASNQLARREQFF. V gene TRBV28 combines with J gene TRBJ2-1, with 7 bases aligning to TRBD2. Trimming at V came to 7 bases and at J to 10 bases, leaving 10 bases not matched to a gene. Germline V lookup: CDR1 MDHEN, CDR2 SYDVKM. This CDR3 is built from 13 residues.

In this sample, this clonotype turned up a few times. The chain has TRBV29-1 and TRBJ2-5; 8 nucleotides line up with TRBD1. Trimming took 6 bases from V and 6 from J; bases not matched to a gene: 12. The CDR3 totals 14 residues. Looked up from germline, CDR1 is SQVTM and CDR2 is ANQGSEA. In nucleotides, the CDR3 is TGCAGCGTGGGAAAAGACAGGGGAGGAAAGACCCAGTACTTC. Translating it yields CSVGKDRGGKTQYF.

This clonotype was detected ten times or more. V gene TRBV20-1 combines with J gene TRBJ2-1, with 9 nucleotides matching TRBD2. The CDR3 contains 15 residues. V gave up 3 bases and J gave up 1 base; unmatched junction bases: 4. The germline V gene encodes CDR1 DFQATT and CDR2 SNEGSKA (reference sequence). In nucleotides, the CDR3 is TGCAGTGCTAGGGGCGGGAGGGATTCCTACAATGAGCAGTTCTTC. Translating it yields CSARGGRDSYNEQFF.

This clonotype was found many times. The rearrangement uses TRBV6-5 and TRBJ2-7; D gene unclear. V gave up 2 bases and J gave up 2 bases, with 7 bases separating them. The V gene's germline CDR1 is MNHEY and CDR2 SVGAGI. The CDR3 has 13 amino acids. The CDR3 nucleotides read TGTGCCAGCAGTTACAGCAGTGCCTACGAGCAGTACTTC. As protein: CASSYSSAYEQYF.

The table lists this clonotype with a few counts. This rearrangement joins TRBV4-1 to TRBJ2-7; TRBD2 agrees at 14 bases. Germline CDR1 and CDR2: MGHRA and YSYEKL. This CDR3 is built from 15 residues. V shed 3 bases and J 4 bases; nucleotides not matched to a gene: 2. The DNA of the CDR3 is TGCGCCAGCAGCCAGGGACTAGCGGGAGAGTACGAGCAGTACTTC. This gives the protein CASSQGLAGEYEQYF.

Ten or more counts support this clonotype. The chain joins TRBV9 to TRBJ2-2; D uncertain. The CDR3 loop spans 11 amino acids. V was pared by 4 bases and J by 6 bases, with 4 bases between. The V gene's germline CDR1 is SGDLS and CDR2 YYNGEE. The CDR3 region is CASSTPGELFF. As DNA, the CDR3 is TGTGCCAGCAGCACCCCCGGGGAGCTGTTTTTT. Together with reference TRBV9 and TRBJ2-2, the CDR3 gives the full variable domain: DSGVTQTPKHLITATGQRVTLRCSPRSGDLSVYWYQQSLDQGLQFLIQYYNGEERAKGNILERFSAQQFPDLHSELNLSSLELGDSALYFCASSTPGELFFGEGSRLTVL.

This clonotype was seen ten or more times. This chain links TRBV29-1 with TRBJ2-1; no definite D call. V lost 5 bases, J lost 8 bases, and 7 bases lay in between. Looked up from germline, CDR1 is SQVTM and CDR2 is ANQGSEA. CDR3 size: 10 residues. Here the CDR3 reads CSVWVDEQFF. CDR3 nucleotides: TGCAGCGTTTGGGTGGATGAGCAGTTCTTC.

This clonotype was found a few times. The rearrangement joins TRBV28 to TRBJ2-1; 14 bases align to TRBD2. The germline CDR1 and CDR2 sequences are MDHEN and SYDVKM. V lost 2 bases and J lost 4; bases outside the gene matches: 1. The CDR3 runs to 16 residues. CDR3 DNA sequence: TGTGCCAGCAGTTTACGACTAGCGGGGGGGTACAATGAGCAGTTCTTC. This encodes CASSLRLAGGYNEQFF. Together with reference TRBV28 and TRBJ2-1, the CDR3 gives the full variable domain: DVKVTQSSRYLVKRTGEKVFLECVQDMDHENMFWYRQDPGLGLRLIYFSYDVKMKEKGDIPEGYSVSREKKERFSLILESASTNQTSMYLCASSLRLAGGYNEQFFGPGTRLTVL.

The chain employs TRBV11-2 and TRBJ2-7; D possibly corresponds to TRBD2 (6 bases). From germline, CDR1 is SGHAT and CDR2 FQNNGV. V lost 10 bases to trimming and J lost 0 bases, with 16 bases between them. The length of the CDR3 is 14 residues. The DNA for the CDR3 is TGTGCCACCAGTTCTTCTAGCGCCTCCTACGAGCAGTACTTC. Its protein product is CATSSSSASYEQYF.

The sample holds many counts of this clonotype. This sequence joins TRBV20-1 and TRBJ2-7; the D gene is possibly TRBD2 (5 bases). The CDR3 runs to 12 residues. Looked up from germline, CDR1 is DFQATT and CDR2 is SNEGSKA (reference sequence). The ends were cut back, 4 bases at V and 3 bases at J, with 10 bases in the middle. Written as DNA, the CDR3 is TGCAGTGCTATCTCGGGGAGCTACGAGCAGTACTTC. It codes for CSAISGSYEQYF.

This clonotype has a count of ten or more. The CDR3, as DNA: TGTGCCAGCAGCCAAGAGTTGGACCTCTACGAGCAGTACTTC. It specifies CASSQELDLYEQYF. This chain links TRBV3-1 with TRBJ2-7; D is undetermined. There are 14 residues in the CDR3. Germline loops: CDR1 LGHDT, CDR2 YNNKEL (reference sequence). The V gene lost 0 bases and the J gene lost 3 bases, with 9 bases spanning the gap.

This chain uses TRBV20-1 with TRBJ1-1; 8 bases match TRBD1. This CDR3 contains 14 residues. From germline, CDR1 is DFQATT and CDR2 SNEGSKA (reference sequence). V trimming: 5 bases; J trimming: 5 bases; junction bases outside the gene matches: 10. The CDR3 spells CSAPPGQVVTEAFF. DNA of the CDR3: TGCAGTGCTCCACCGGGACAGGTAGTGACTGAAGCTTTCTTT.